One sample yielded the 3 T cell receptor beta chains listed below, sequenced in a study of T cell responses to AZD1222 COVID-19 vaccine. Measured with immunoSEQ multiplex PCR; TCRdb has only the in-frame clones, and not every one. The sample has around 100,000 clones, roughly 90% seen once; the top ten hold 1% to 1.5%. The sequencing used peripheral blood, collected on day 0 of AZD1222 vaccination. Receptors originate from an adult in good health.

The genes are TRBV7-9 and TRBJ1-2, with D hard to call. V was cut by 1 base and J by 0 bases, with 21 bases left in between. The CDR3 consists of 19 residues. The germline gives CDR1 SEHNR, CDR2 FQNEAQ (reference sequence). This CDR3 is CASSLEDQRPMSPNYGYTF. The CDR3, as DNA: TGTGCCAGCAGCTTAGAGGATCAACGACCAATGTCGCCTAACTATGGCTACACCTTC.

The chain uses TRBV19 and TRBJ1-5, with a tentative D call TRBD1 (5 bases). The ends were cut back, 5 bases at V and 5 bases at J, with 13 bases in the middle. Germline V gene data show CDR1 as LNHDA and CDR2 as SQIVND (reference sequence). The CDR3 loop spans 14 amino acids. DNA for the CDR3: TGTGCCAGTAGTCTCGTCGGGACGGATCAGCCCCAGCATTTT. Its protein is CASSLVGTDQPQHF.

The chain has TRBV11-2 and TRBJ2-3; the D is unclear. Germline-derived CDR1 and CDR2 are SGHAT and FQNNGV. The CDR3 has 13 amino acids. V was shortened by 0 bases and J by 4 bases, with 5 bases between the two germline ends. The CDR3: CASSLDRSDTQYF. CDR3 DNA: TGTGCCAGCAGCTTAGATAGATCAGATACGCAGTATTTT.